These 20 T cell receptor beta chains originate from one sample sequenced in a study of chemoradiotherapy in HPV16-positive cancers. Sequencing was performed with immunoSEQ multiplex PCR; in TCRdb, only in-frame clones are kept and a portion is missing. The sample includes roughly 12,000 clones, around three fifths of them seen just once. Sample collection was performed from a patient who underwent chemoradiotherapy. Receptors were obtained from a human donor with HPV-associated anogenital cancer.

V and J are TRBV2 and TRBJ1-5; no definite D call. Per germline, CDR1 SNHLY and CDR2 FYNNEI. Trimming removed 3 bases from V and 11 bases from J, with 11 bases in between. The CDR3 consists of 12 residues. The chain's CDR3 is CASSEVLTAQHF. CDR3 sequence (DNA): TGTGCCAGCAGTGAGGTTCTGACGGCCCAGCATTTT. Together with reference TRBV2 and TRBJ1-5, the CDR3 gives the full variable domain: EPEVTQTPSHQVTQMGQEVILRCVPISNHLYFYWYRQILGQKVEFLVSFYNNEISEKSEIFDDQFSVERPDGSNFTLKIRSTKLEDSAMYFCASSEVLTAQHFGDGTRLSIL.

This clone is deemed hyperexpanded. The chain uses TRBV6-6 and TRBJ1-1; possible D gene TRBD1, 5 bases. CDR1 and CDR2 (germline): MNHNY, SVGAGI (reference sequence). V was cut by 6 bases and J by 3 bases, with 8 bases left in between. The CDR3 totals 12 residues. This CDR3 is CASRAGHTEAFF. The CDR3 region has the DNA TGTGCCAGCAGGGCAGGGCACACTGAAGCTTTCTTT.

In its sample, this clone was seen a few times. The CDR3 sequence: CATSRDWDRVNTGELFF. CDR3 DNA: TGTGCCACCAGCAGAGATTGGGACAGGGTGAACACCGGGGAGCTGTTTTTT. The chain carries TRBV15 and TRBJ2-2; 9 bases are shared with TRBD1. Germline trimming cut 0 bases from V and 1 base from J; bases unmatched to any gene: 3. CDR1 and CDR2 from the germline V gene are LNHNV and YYDKDF (reference sequence). This CDR3 region has 17 residues.

This clone occurred a few times. The chain is built from TRBV30 and TRBJ2-7; TRBD1 or TRBD2 may be the D gene (6 bases each). Trimming stripped 2 bases from V and 3 bases from J, with 11 bases between. Germline V CDR1 and CDR2: GTSNPN, SVGIG (reference sequence). This CDR3 is built from 13 residues. The CDR3 DNA is TGTGCCTGGAGTCAAGGGGGGCTCTACGAGCAGTACTTC. Its translation is CAWSQGGLYEQYF.

There are a few counts of this clone. This chain joins TRBV21-1 and TRBJ2-7. TRBV21-1 is assigned pseudogene status. The CDR3 spans 9 residues. In DNA, the CDR3 is TGTGCCAGCAGTTACGAGCAGTACTTC. Translating gives CASSYEQYF.

The chain couples TRBV14 to TRBJ1-1; D perhaps matches TRBD1 (5 bases). The length of the CDR3 is 18 residues. Per germline, CDR1 SGHDN and CDR2 FVKESK. V was clipped by 4 bases and J by 0 bases, with 21 bases between them. CDR3 region: CASSPTPRDRPLNTEAFF. As DNA, the CDR3 is TGTGCCAGCAGCCCCACGCCCCGTGACAGACCATTGAACACTGAAGCTTTCTTT.

By frequency in the sample, this clone is large. The chain employs TRBV6-1 and TRBJ2-5, with 8 bases that match TRBD2. Looked up from germline, CDR1 is MNHNS and CDR2 is SASEGT. The CDR3 is 15 amino acids. Trimming removed 5 bases from V and 4 bases from J; junction bases left unmatched: 9. CDR3 nucleotide sequence: TGTGCCAGCAGTTTAGATCTAGCGGGCGGAGAGACCCAGTACTTC. Encoded protein: CASSLDLAGGETQYF.

V is TRBV10-2 and J is TRBJ2-2, with 7 bases aligning to TRBD2. Losses at the gene ends were 2 bases for V and 8 bases for J; bases not matched to a gene: 11. The CDR3 consists of 16 residues. Germline V gives CDR1 WSHSY, CDR2 SAAADI. Written as DNA, the CDR3 is TGCGCCAGCAGTGAGAGGCTAGCGGCCCTCGTAGGGGAGCTGTTTTTT. It encodes CASSERLAALVGELFF.

This clone is a singleton in its sample. The rearrangement links TRBV6-6 to TRBJ1-1; maybe TRBD1 (5 bases). V shed 6 bases and J shed 4 bases, with 12 bases lying between them. The CDR3 contains 13 residues. Germline V lookup: CDR1 MNHNY, CDR2 SVGAGI (reference sequence). The CDR3 DNA is TGTGCCAGCAGCCAGGGAGGGTTCACTGAAGCTTTCTTT. Its translation is CASSQGGFTEAFF.

This clone was counted between two and nine times. The chain is built from TRBV13 and TRBJ1-5; 7 bases align to TRBD1. CDR3 size: 16 residues. V was pared by 0 bases and J by 2 bases, with 4 bases of the junction left unmatched. Germline assignment: CDR1 PRHDT and CDR2 FYEKMQ (reference sequence). Written as DNA, the CDR3 is TGTGCCAGCAGCTTAGGGACAGGGTCCTGCAATCAGCCCCAGCATTTT. Translated: CASSLGTGSCNQPQHF.

This clone was found a few times. This sequence joins TRBV5-1 and TRBJ1-5, with D possibly being TRBD1 (6 bases). Between the trimmed V and J ends, which lost 1 base and 5 bases, there was a span of 10 bases. Germline V gene sequence: CDR1 SGHRS, CDR2 YFSETQ. CDR3 length: 14 residues. The CDR3 here is CASSLTGSDQPQHF. The CDR3 DNA is TGCGCCAGCAGCTTGACAGGGTCGGATCAGCCCCAGCATTTT.

The chain employs TRBV29-1 and TRBJ1-2; 7 bases agree with TRBD1. With 0 bases clipped from V and 2 bases from J, the junction kept 9 bases outside the gene matches. Looked up from germline, CDR1 is SQVTM and CDR2 is ANQGSEA. This CDR3 is 16 amino acids long. The CDR3 region is CSVEEGGTTLNYGYTF. Written as DNA, the CDR3 is TGCAGCGTTGAAGAAGGGGGCACTACACTGAACTATGGCTACACCTTC.

The chain combines TRBV19 with TRBJ2-3; D not resolved. Germline V gives CDR1 LNHDA, CDR2 SQIVND (reference sequence). This CDR3 region has 11 residues. Trimming cost V 5 bases and J 4 bases, with 4 bases left between them. CDR3 protein: CASSYSDTQYF. The CDR3 DNA reads as TGTGCCAGTAGTTACTCAGATACGCAGTATTTT. The variable domain in full, completed from reference TRBV19 and TRBJ2-3, reads DGGITQSPKYLFRKEGQNVTLSCEQNLNHDAMYWYRQDPGQGLRLIYYSQIVNDFQKGDIAEGYSVSREKKESFPLTVTSAQKNPTAFYLCASSYSDTQYFGPGTRLTVL.

This chain uses TRBV28 with TRBJ1-5, with D possibly TRBD1 on 5 matching bases. V lost 1 base to trimming and J lost 2 bases, with 12 bases between them. Per the germline V gene, CDR1 is MDHEN and CDR2 is SYDVKM. The CDR3 covers 16 residues. CDR3 region: CASSLYGGYGNQPQHF. The CDR3 DNA is TGTGCCAGCAGTTTATACGGGGGGTATGGCAATCAGCCCCAGCATTTT. The full variable domain, with the rest looked up from reference TRBV28 and TRBJ1-5, is DVKVTQSSRYLVKRTGEKVFLECVQDMDHENMFWYRQDPGLGLRLIYFSYDVKMKEKGDIPEGYSVSREKKERFSLILESASTNQTSMYLCASSLYGGYGNQPQHFGDGTRLSIL.

The V and J genes are TRBV9 and TRBJ2-1; 10 nucleotides agree with TRBD2. Germline V gene sequence: CDR1 SGDLS, CDR2 YYNGEE. The CDR3 extends over 16 amino acids. J was trimmed by 2 bases and V by 0 bases; bases with no gene match: 2. CDR3 sequence (DNA): TGTGCCAGCAGCGTAGTTAGCGGGGGGCCCTACAATGAGCAGTTCTTC. This sequence encodes CASSVVSGGPYNEQFF.

The V call is TRBV2, the J call TRBJ2-5, with unresolved D. The CDR3 runs 10 residues. V shed 4 bases and J shed 5 bases, with 2 bases lying between them. The germline CDR1 and CDR2 sequences are SNHLY and FYNNEI. CDR3 nucleotides: TGTGCCAGCAGTGTCGAGACCCAGTACTTC. This translates into CASSVETQYF. The complete variable domain, with remaining parts taken from reference TRBV2 and TRBJ2-5, reads EPEVTQTPSHQVTQMGQEVILRCVPISNHLYFYWYRQILGQKVEFLVSFYNNEISEKSEIFDDQFSVERPDGSNFTLKIRSTKLEDSAMYFCASSVETQYFGPGTRLLVL.

The gene calls are TRBV5-6 and TRBJ2-7; the match to TRBD2 covers 8 bases. The CDR3 covers 15 residues. V trimming: 1 base; J trimming: 3 bases; junction bases outside the gene matches: 6. Germline V gives CDR1 SGHDT, CDR2 YYEEEE. CDR3 amino acids: CASSLRGGPFYEQYF. The CDR3 region has the DNA TGTGCCAGCAGCTTGCGGGGGGGGCCCTTCTACGAGCAGTACTTC.

V is TRBV28 and J is TRBJ2-7; possibly TRBD1 or TRBD2 for D (7 bases each). In germline, CDR1 is MDHEN, CDR2 SYDVKM. The CDR3 contains 15 residues. V lost 4 bases, J lost 5 bases, and 18 bases lay in between. CDR3 in amino acids: CASSSQGGRGNEQYF. The CDR3 nucleotides are TGTGCCAGCAGTTCCCAGGGGGGGCGCGGCAACGAGCAGTACTTC.

In the case of this clone: The germline gene is not matched at one end of the junction; a read error may be the cause. This sequence joins TRBV18 and TRBJ1-1; no clear D. This CDR3 spans 13 amino acids. Looked up from germline, CDR1 is KGHSH and CDR2 is LQKENI. The CDR3 DNA reads as TGTGCCAGCTCGTTGTCCGGGAACGCTGAAGCTTTCTTT. This sequence encodes CASSLSGNAEAFF.

The chain links TRBV11-2 to TRBJ2-1; weak D call: TRBD1 (6 bases). V was clipped by 6 bases and J by 0 bases, with 18 bases between them. The CDR3 covers 17 residues. Germline V lookup: CDR1 SGHAT, CDR2 FQNNGV. The CDR3 DNA reads TGTGCCAGCAGGGGGGCAGGGGCCCCCAGCTCCTACAATGAGCAGTTCTTC. This sequence encodes CASRGAGAPSSYNEQFF.